The next 23 T cell receptor beta chains were all read from a single sample in a study of blood T cell repertoires in COVID-19. The repertoire was sequenced with immunoSEQ multiplex PCR; TCRdb's copy has only in-frame clones and lacks some. Among 70,000 to 80,000 clones listed, around 86% were seen once. Sequencing was done on a sample of peripheral blood. The receptors were sampled from a human donor in a cohort sampled during active COVID-19.

This clone was observed a single time. The genes are TRBV4-1 and TRBJ1-6; D is unresolved. The CDR3 sequence is 15 residues long. Germline CDR1 and CDR2: MGHRA and YSYEKL. The ends were cut back, 0 bases at V and 7 bases at J, with 10 bases in the middle. The DNA for the CDR3 is TGCGCCAGCAGCCAAGATGGAGTACCAAATTCACCCCTCCACTTT. This translates into CASSQDGVPNSPLHF.

The chain couples TRBV11-2 to TRBJ2-1, with 7 bases lining up with TRBD2. With V trimmed by 3 bases and J by 0 bases, 5 bases remained unmatched. The CDR3 is made up of 16 amino acids. Germline V lookup: CDR1 SGHAT, CDR2 FQNNGV. The CDR3 nucleotides read TGTGCCAGCAGCTTCACGGGGGGTAGCTCCTACAATGAGCAGTTCTTC. Its translation is CASSFTGGSSYNEQFF.

The chain links TRBV5-4 to TRBJ1-6, with D maybe TRBD1 (6 bases). The CDR3 runs to 15 residues. CDR1 SGHNT and CDR2 YYREEE come from the germline V gene (reference sequence). Trimming removed 0 bases from V and 5 bases from J, with 9 bases in between. For the CDR3, the DNA is TGTGCCAGCAGCTTGGCGGCAGGGGATAATTCACCCCTCCACTTT. It specifies CASSLAAGDNSPLHF.

V usage is TRBV14 and J usage is TRBJ1-4; D unclear. V was cut by 0 bases and J by 0 bases, with 5 bases left in between. This CDR3 comprises 15 residues. Germline loops: CDR1 SGHDN, CDR2 FVKESK. The CDR3 region has the DNA TGTGCCAGCAGCCAAGACGTATCAACTAATGAAAAACTGTTTTTT. Protein product: CASSQDVSTNEKLFF.

This clone was picked up one time. The chain has TRBV5-6 and TRBJ1-5, with a weak D call TRBD1 (5 bases). Germline V gene data show CDR1 as SGHDT and CDR2 as YYEEEE. The CDR3 sequence is 15 residues long. Trimming removed 0 bases from V and 2 bases from J, with 9 bases in between. The CDR3 spells CASSLGPGGNQPQHF. The DNA of the CDR3 is TGTGCCAGCAGCTTGGGCCCGGGGGGCAATCAGCCCCAGCATTTT.

This chain connects TRBV5-1 to TRBJ2-1; 7 nucleotides match TRBD2. Germline CDR1 is SGHRS and CDR2 is YFSETQ. The CDR3 loop spans 13 amino acids. The ends lost 2 bases at V and 7 bases at J; junction bases unmatched: 3. CDR3 loop: CASSFGGWNEQFF. Here the CDR3 DNA reads TGCGCCAGCAGCTTCGGGGGGTGGAATGAGCAGTTCTTC.

J is TRBJ1-3 and V is TRBV11-2; TRBD1 might be the D (6 bases). Germline CDR1 is SGHAT and CDR2 is FQNNGV. The CDR3 extends over 17 amino acids. Deletions cut 4 bases from V and 3 bases from J, with 19 bases between. The CDR3 DNA sequence: TGTGCCAGCAGCTCCCTTGAAACAGGGCTAGGTGGAAACACCATATATTTT. It specifies CASSSLETGLGGNTIYF.

The chain has TRBV6-1 and TRBJ2-7; 8 nucleotides align to TRBD1. Per the germline V gene, CDR1 is MNHNS and CDR2 is SASEGT. This CDR3 spans 15 amino acids. The V and J ends lost 3 bases and 3 bases, in that order; junction bases with no gene match: 7. CDR3 bases: TGTGCCAGCAGTGAGGGACAGGCGGGGAACTACGAGCAGTACTTC. The encoded protein is CASSEGQAGNYEQYF.

V usage is TRBV28 and J usage is TRBJ2-7, with TRBD2 as a possible D gene (5 bases). The germline V gene has CDR1 MDHEN and CDR2 SYDVKM. The CDR3 consists of 13 residues. Trimming cost V 3 bases and J 9 bases, with 15 bases left between them. CDR3: CASSLGAQGRQYF. The CDR3 bases are TGTGCCAGCAGTTTGGGAGCGCAAGGGAGGCAGTACTTC. Combining the CDR3 with reference TRBV28 and TRBJ2-7 gives the whole variable domain DVKVTQSSRYLVKRTGEKVFLECVQDMDHENMFWYRQDPGLGLRLIYFSYDVKMKEKGDIPEGYSVSREKKERFSLILESASTNQTSMYLCASSLGAQGRQYFGPGTRLTVT.

This sequence joins TRBV7-2 and TRBJ2-7; D might be TRBD1 (6 bases). The germline V gene has CDR1 SGHTA and CDR2 FQGNSA. The CDR3 is made up of 18 amino acids. Trimming removed 1 base from V and 5 bases from J, with 24 bases in between. CDR3 sequence (DNA): TGTGCCAGCAGCTTAGTTCCCCCCGGACAGCCCCGAGGGGACGAGCAGTACTTC. It translates to CASSLVPPGQPRGDEQYF. The full variable domain, its missing parts supplied by reference TRBV7-2 and TRBJ2-7, is GAGVSQSPSNKVTEKGKDVELRCDPISGHTALYWYRQSLGQGLEFLIYFQGNSAPDKSGLPSDRFSAERTGGSVSTLTIQRTQQEDSAVYLCASSLVPPGQPRGDEQYFGPGTRLTVT.

The V call is TRBV15, the J call TRBJ1-1; D gene uncertain. The CDR3 is 14 amino acids. The V gene's germline CDR1 is LNHNV and CDR2 YYDKDF (reference sequence). The V end lost 4 bases, the J end lost 4 bases, and 13 bases lay between the germline ends. CDR3 DNA: TGTGCCACCAGCACCCCGTGGAGAGGCACTGAAGCTTTCTTT. Protein product: CATSTPWRGTEAFF. Looking up the rest from reference TRBV15 and TRBJ1-1 gives the full variable domain: DAMVIQNPRYQVTQFGKPVTLSCSQTLNHNVMYWYQQKSSQAPKLLFHYYDKDFNNEADTPDNFQSRRPNTSFCFLDIRSPGLGDTAMYLCATSTPWRGTEAFFGQGTRLTVV.

This clone was found once. The chain links TRBV18 to TRBJ2-7; maybe TRBD1 (5 bases). V lost 6 bases to trimming and J lost 0 bases, with 12 bases between them. CDR3 length equals 14 residues. Germline V CDR1 and CDR2: KGHSH, LQKENI. CDR3 loop: CASSPTVTSYEQYF. CDR3 bases: TGTGCCAGCTCGCCGACAGTCACCTCCTACGAGCAGTACTTC.

The chain couples TRBV19 to TRBJ1-4; 7 bases are a match to TRBD1. With V trimmed by 7 bases and J by 12 bases, 8 bases remained unmatched. CDR1 LNHDA and CDR2 SQIVND come from the germline V gene (reference sequence). CDR3 length: 12 amino acids. CDR3 region: CASTPQGGQLFF. CDR3 nucleotides: TGTGCCAGTACGCCTCAGGGGGGACAACTGTTTTTT.

V usage is TRBV25-1 and J usage is TRBJ2-1, with TRBD2 identical over 8 bases. J gave up 3 bases and V 4 bases, and 2 bases lay outside the gene matches. CDR1 and CDR2 (germline): MGHDK, SYGVNS. The CDR3 extends over 14 amino acids. CDR3 sequence: CASSVAGFYNEQFF. CDR3 in DNA: TGTGCCAGCAGTGTAGCGGGGTTCTACAATGAGCAGTTCTTC.

This clone showed up just once. The chain joins TRBV6-1 to TRBJ2-7, with 8 bases fitting TRBD1. The CDR3 extends over 19 amino acids. The V segment lost 4 bases and the J segment 5 bases; nucleotides outside the gene matches: 22. Germline CDR1 is MNHNS and CDR2 is SASEGT. In nucleotides, the CDR3 is TGTGCCAGCAGTGGCCCCTGGGGCAGGGGGCGCCTAACAGCGGACGAGCAGTACTTC. This encodes CASSGPWGRGRLTADEQYF.

The chain combines TRBV29-1 with TRBJ1-3; D remains unclear. Germline CDR1 is SQVTM and CDR2 is ANQGSEA. There are 16 residues in the CDR3. The V gene lost 3 bases and the J gene lost 0 bases, with 15 bases spanning the gap. The CDR3, as DNA: TGCAGCGTTGAGGAGGATGGGCTTAACTCTGGAAACACCATATATTTT. Protein: CSVEEDGLNSGNTIYF. The full variable domain, its missing parts supplied by reference TRBV29-1 and TRBJ1-3, is SAVISQKPSRDICQRGTSLTIQCQVDSQVTMMFWYRQQPGQSLTLIATANQGSEATYESGFVIDKFPISRPNLTFSTLTVSNMSPEDSSIYLCSVEEDGLNSGNTIYFGEGSWLTVV.

This clone was observed a few times. CDR3: CASSLQGYGYTF. In DNA form, the CDR3 reads TGTGCCAGCAGTTTACAGGGCTATGGCTACACCTTC. J is TRBJ1-2 and V is TRBV27, with a possible D match to TRBD1 (5 bases). The V and J ends lost 2 bases and 4 bases respectively, with 5 bases between them. Per germline, CDR1 MNHEY and CDR2 SMNVEV (reference sequence). The CDR3 runs 12 residues.

The chain employs TRBV7-7 and TRBJ1-4; 7 bases fit TRBD1. Looked up from germline, CDR1 is SSHAT and CDR2 is FNYEAQ (reference sequence). V dropped 5 bases and J dropped 4; count of bases not matched to a gene: 10. The CDR3 spans 16 residues. The CDR3 here is CASSPGTAGLNEKLFF. The CDR3 nucleotides read TGTGCCAGCAGCCCAGGGACAGCAGGTCTTAATGAAAAACTGTTTTTT.

The chain combines TRBV28 with TRBJ2-7; 9 bases fit TRBD1. CDR3 length equals 16 residues. The trim removed 6 bases at V and 3 bases at J, leaving 12 bases unmatched. CDR1 is MDHEN, CDR2 SYDVKM, per germline. CDR3 sequence reads: CASSLPGQGNLYEQYF. CDR3 sequence (DNA): TGTGCCAGCAGCCTACCGGGACAGGGTAACCTCTACGAGCAGTACTTC.

This chain uses TRBV7-8 with TRBJ2-2, with 7 nucleotides matching TRBD1. The germline gives CDR1 SGHVS, CDR2 FQNEAQ. This CDR3 comprises 16 residues. After removal of 5 bases from V and 0 bases from J, the junction contained 6 bases not matched to a gene. The CDR3 DNA reads as TGTGCCAGCAGCAACCAGAGGGGGCCGAACACCGGGGAGCTGTTTTTT. Protein: CASSNQRGPNTGELFF.

This chain links TRBV6-4 with TRBJ1-5, with D possibly being TRBD1 (5 bases). In germline, CDR1 is MRHNA, CDR2 SNTAGT. CDR3 length equals 13 residues. V was trimmed by 4 bases and J by 7 bases, leaving 11 bases between them. The CDR3 region has the DNA TGTGCCAGCAGTGTAGGGGAAGGGCAGCCCCAGCATTTT. Protein: CASSVGEGQPQHF.

V is TRBV5-6 and J is TRBJ1-4; 9 nucleotides agree with TRBD1. Germline V gene sequence: CDR1 SGHDT, CDR2 YYEEEE. The V gene end was trimmed by 5 bases and the J gene end by 8 bases; junction bases not matched to a gene: 7. The CDR3 is made up of 14 amino acids. This CDR3 is CASRGTGSGEKLFF. The CDR3 region has the DNA TGTGCCAGCAGGGGGACAGGGTCCGGGGAAAAACTGTTTTTT.

The J gene is TRBJ2-2, the V gene TRBV6-4; a weak D match, TRBD2 (5 bases). This CDR3 contains 14 residues. V lost 4 bases, J lost 4 bases, and 10 bases lay in between. Germline V lookup: CDR1 MRHNA, CDR2 SNTAGT. In DNA form, the CDR3 reads TGTGCCAGCAGTGCGAGGGCGAGCACCGGGGAGCTGTTTTTT. This gives the protein CASSARASTGELFF.